Sequencing of this T cell receptor beta chain was carried out in a study of blood T cell repertoires in COVID-19. Study-level background: The United States, Italy and Spain supplied acute and convalescent COVID-19 samples. From T cells, B-cell-depleted T cells, or PBMCs came the material, which was cDNA or gDNA.

In the source study's methods: Amplification with reference gene primers provided the estimates of nucleated cell counts. Assay: immunoSEQ multiplex PCR; the TCRdb copy retains only in-frame clones and omits some. From that table come the V and J calls and clone size; the DNA was used to work out D and trimming. In the table there are 200,000 to 250,000 clones, roughly 85% of which are singletons. Deletions cut 7 bases from V and 2 bases from J, with 9 bases between. Per the germline V gene, CDR1 is LNHDA and CDR2 is SQIVND (reference sequence). CDR3 size: 13 residues. The rearrangement links TRBV19 to TRBJ1-3; D is unclear. The source of this sequence is a woman in her sixties or seventies with COVID-19, enrolled during active disease. Sequenced input: peripheral blood. CDR3 in amino acids: CASTSSAGNTIYF. In DNA form, the CDR3 reads TGTGCCAGTACCTCATCGGCTGGAAACACCATATATTTT.